This T cell receptor (beta chain) was captured in a study of early T cells in non-severe SARS-CoV-2 infection. Study information: The authors sequenced bulk RNA from unsorted whole blood, leaving chains unpaired. Study observations and caveats: Comparison of clonotypes with VDJdb favored anti-spike CD8 responses while missing private and CD4 specificities.

In the library, individual cDNA molecules carried attached unique molecular identifiers. TCRdb called the 5' RACE reads again in MiXCR, with one record for every CDR3 protein. The data hold 55,000 to 75,000 distinct CDR3 sequences, with less than 12% observed a single time. V was trimmed by 0 bases and J by 0 bases, leaving 12 bases between them. The CDR3 length is 17 residues. Germline values: CDR1 SGHRS, CDR2 YFSETQ. Many counts were recorded for this clonotype. What it binds is unknown. This sample comprised whole blood, obtained at baseline. This sequence was found in an adult who was a healthcare worker with PCR-confirmed SARS-CoV-2 infection or an uninfected control (not recorded which). This chain joins TRBV5-1 and TRBJ1-4; perhaps TRBD1 as D (5 bases). The CDR3 DNA reads as TGCGCCAGCAGCTTGGCCCTCGACAGTGCAACTAATGAAAAACTGTTTTTT. It is translated as CASSLALDSATNEKLFF. Full variable domain (rest looked up from reference TRBV5-1 and TRBJ1-4): KAGVTQTPRYLIKTRGQQVTLSCSPISGHRSVSWYQQTPGQGLQFLFEYFSETQRNKGNFPGRFSGRQFSNSRSEMNVSTLELGDSALYLCASSLALDSATNEKLFFGSGTQLSVL.